The clone carrying this T cell receptor beta chain was picked up a small number of times. Antigen specificity is unknown. This sample stems from a study of cytomegalovirus exposure and HLA in healthy donors. This CDR3 comprises 14 residues. Per the germline V gene, CDR1 is SEHNR and CDR2 is FQNEAQ (reference sequence). V was pared by 1 base and J by 4 bases, with 10 bases between. PCR was performed using 60 Vbeta and 13 Jbeta primers. Using immunoSEQ multiplex PCR, the repertoire was profiled, and TCRdb retains in-frame clones only, with some absent. The sample holds about 200,000 clones, about 13% seen once. Those who donated were healthy bone marrow donors. Study-level points and caveats: Cytomegalovirus-associated TCR beta chains were listed, numbering some 170.

Sequencing used PBMCs. The chain joins TRBV7-9 to TRBJ1-2, with D hard to call. The receptor was isolated from a man over 45 in good health and CMV-seropositive. Written as DNA, the CDR3 is TGTGCCAGCAGCTTAGAGTGGGCTGGCTATGGCTACACCTTC. It yields the protein CASSLEWAGYGYTF.